This T cell receptor beta chain is drawn from a study of OX40 agonist ivuxolimab in advanced cancers. The CDR3 loop spans 14 amino acids. V shed 7 bases and J shed 0 bases, with 15 bases lying between them. CDR1 and CDR2 from the germline V gene are SQVTM and ANQGSEA. Only in-frame clones appear in the TCRdb table, and some are missing; sequencing was by immunoSEQ multiplex PCR. This sample has 76,000 or so clones, with around nine tenths found just once. The genes are TRBV29-1 and TRBJ1-2; no firm D call. The input for sequencing was CD4+ or CD8+ T cells sorted from blood, taken in a trial of the OX40 agonist ivuxolimab. This TCR was recovered from an adult with an advanced solid tumor such as melanoma, head and neck, liver or kidney cancer. The chain's CDR3 is CSAGGPRTNYGYTF. The CDR3 nucleotides are TGCAGCGCCGGCGGGCCACGGACTAACTATGGCTACACCTTC.